Following are 25 T cell receptor beta chains from one sample sequenced in a study of OX40 agonist ivuxolimab in advanced cancers. Produced via immunoSEQ multiplex PCR; TCRdb's table is partial and in-frame only. Seen here are 30,000 to 35,000 clones, 65% to 85% observed once, and the top ten hold about 15%. The sample here was CD4+ or CD8+ T cells sorted from blood, taken in a trial of the OX40 agonist ivuxolimab. The origin of the receptors is an adult with an advanced solid tumor such as melanoma, head and neck, liver or kidney cancer.

CDR3 coding DNA: TGTGCCAGCAGTTTTTCGCGTGTCACCGGGGAGCTGTTTTTT. Protein: CASSFSRVTGELFF. The chain uses TRBV28 and TRBJ2-2; the D is unclear. The CDR3 is 14 amino acids. V lost 3 bases to trimming and J lost 4 bases, with 9 bases between them. Looked up from germline, CDR1 is MDHEN and CDR2 is SYDVKM.

This chain uses TRBV14 with TRBJ1-1; 8 bases fit TRBD1. Germline loops: CDR1 SGHDN, CDR2 FVKESK. The V segment lost 4 bases and the J segment 2 bases; nucleotides outside the gene matches: 6. This CDR3 has 15 amino acids. As DNA, the CDR3 is TGTGCCAGCAGCCCGACCACAGGGGGAAACACTGAAGCTTTCTTT. Its translation: CASSPTTGGNTEAFF.

A few counts support this clone. V is TRBV6-5 and J is TRBJ1-2; 7 bases line up with TRBD1. After removal of 4 bases from V and 8 bases from J, the junction contained 4 bases not matched to a gene. CDR1 and CDR2 from the germline V gene are MNHEY and SVGAGI. CDR3 size: 12 residues. The CDR3 sequence is CASSSGGQGYTF. The CDR3 DNA reads as TGTGCCAGCAGTTCAGGGGGTCAGGGCTACACCTTC.

The CDR3 is CASRAPGQGIREQYF. Written as DNA, the CDR3 is TGTGCCAGCAGGGCCCCGGGACAGGGGATAAGGGAGCAGTACTTC. The rearrangement links TRBV6-5 to TRBJ2-7; TRBD1 aligns across 10 bases. V lost 6 bases, J lost 7 bases, and 12 bases stayed unmatched. Germline loops: CDR1 MNHEY, CDR2 SVGAGI. The CDR3 extends over 15 amino acids.

This sequence joins TRBV28 and TRBJ2-7; D not certain. The CDR3 loop spans 13 amino acids. Deletions cut 5 bases from V and 2 bases from J, with 10 bases between. Germline CDR1 and CDR2: MDHEN and SYDVKM. The DNA of the CDR3 is TGTGCCAGCAGTACAGCACCCACCTACGAGCAGTACTTC. This sequence encodes CASSTAPTYEQYF. Using reference TRBV28 and TRBJ2-7 for the parts outside the CDR3, the full variable domain is DVKVTQSSRYLVKRTGEKVFLECVQDMDHENMFWYRQDPGLGLRLIYFSYDVKMKEKGDIPEGYSVSREKKERFSLILESASTNQTSMYLCASSTAPTYEQYFGPGTRLTVT.

The genes are TRBV5-1 and TRBJ2-1; 9 nucleotides line up with TRBD2. CDR1 and CDR2 from the germline V gene are SGHRS and YFSETQ. Trimming cost V 3 bases and J 0 bases; bases outside gene matches: 10. The CDR3 totals 18 residues. CDR3 amino acids: CASSSGAGGLSSYNEQFF. For the CDR3, the DNA is TGCGCCAGCAGCTCCGGAGCGGGAGGTCTGAGCTCCTACAATGAGCAGTTCTTC.

The rearrangement joins TRBV27 to TRBJ2-6; 8 bases are shared with TRBD1. The V segment lost 3 bases and the J segment 0 bases; nucleotides outside the gene matches: 10. The germline gives CDR1 MNHEY, CDR2 SMNVEV (reference sequence). This CDR3 is built from 19 residues. The CDR3 DNA reads TGTGCCAGCAGTTTGCTCAGGGCAGGGGGCAACTCTGGGGCCAACGTCCTGACTTTC. It encodes CASSLLRAGGNSGANVLTF.

This chain links TRBV18 with TRBJ2-1; D gene uncertain. This CDR3 contains 13 residues. Trimming removed 0 bases from V and 7 bases from J, with 7 bases in between. Germline V lookup: CDR1 KGHSH, CDR2 LQKENI. CDR3 sequence: CASSPPGDNEQFF. The DNA of the CDR3 is TGTGCCAGCTCACCACCAGGAGATAATGAGCAGTTCTTC.

V gene TRBV27 combines with J gene TRBJ1-6; 8 nucleotides agree with TRBD1. The ends lost 5 bases at V and 5 bases at J; junction bases unmatched: 2. The length of the CDR3 is 14 residues. CDR1 MNHEY and CDR2 SMNVEV come from the germline V gene (reference sequence). Here the CDR3 reads CASSQGANNSPLHF. CDR3 in DNA: TGTGCCAGCAGTCAGGGGGCCAATAATTCACCCCTCCACTTT.

The chain recombines TRBV27 with TRBJ2-7; tentative D call: TRBD2 (6 bases). CDR3 length equals 14 residues. V was cut by 3 bases and J by 5 bases, with 14 bases left in between. Germline V gene lookup returns CDR1 MNHEY and CDR2 SMNVEV (reference sequence). The CDR3 here is CASSFGGTRHEQYF. The CDR3 coding sequence is TGTGCCAGCAGTTTCGGCGGGACGCGTCACGAGCAGTACTTC.

This clone was seen only once. V usage is TRBV5-4 and J usage is TRBJ1-2, with D perhaps matching TRBD1 (5 bases). Germline V gene data show CDR1 as SGHNT and CDR2 as YYREEE (reference sequence). The length of the CDR3 is 14 residues. V shed 5 bases and J shed 7 bases, with 18 bases lying between them. The CDR3 protein is CASSPRGAQAGYTF. DNA of the CDR3: TGTGCCAGCAGTCCCCGAGGGGCGCAGGCTGGCTACACCTTC. The variable domain in full, completed from reference TRBV5-4 and TRBJ1-2, reads ETGVTQSPTHLIKTRGQQVTLRCSSQSGHNTVSWYQQALGQGPQFIFQYYREEENGRGNFPPRFSGLQFPNYSSELNVNALELDDSALYLCASSPRGAQAGYTFGSGTRLTVV.

This chain connects TRBV28 to TRBJ2-3; D not resolved. The ends were cut back, 5 bases at V and 2 bases at J, with 14 bases in the middle. The V gene's germline CDR1 is MDHEN and CDR2 SYDVKM. The CDR3 spans 15 residues. CDR3: CASSPPERITDTQYF. For the CDR3, the DNA is TGTGCCAGCAGTCCCCCCGAAAGGATCACAGATACGCAGTATTTT.

The chain uses TRBV7-3 and TRBJ2-7; TRBD1 aligns across 7 bases. The trim removed 2 bases at V and 2 bases at J, leaving 6 bases unmatched. The V gene's germline CDR1 is SGHTA and CDR2 FQGTGA. The CDR3 runs 15 residues. As DNA, the CDR3 is TGTGCCAGCAGCTTACCGGGACAGCTTACCTACGAGCAGTACTTC. Amino acid sequence: CASSLPGQLTYEQYF.

A note on this clone: At one end, the junction sequence differs from germline, possibly due to a read error. This chain uses TRBV19 with TRBJ1-1; D is possibly TRBD1 (6 bases). The germline V gene has CDR1 LNHDA and CDR2 SQIVND (reference sequence). This CDR3 comprises 14 residues. CDR3 nucleotides: TGTGCAAGTAGGGGGGGACGTGGGAACACTGAAGCTTTCTTT. Its protein product is CASRGGRGNTEAFF.

The chain combines TRBV18 with TRBJ1-5; D is possibly TRBD1 (6 bases). Germline CDR1 and CDR2: KGHSH and LQKENI. The CDR3 runs to 17 residues. Trimming removed 3 bases at V and 0 bases at J, with 15 bases between. Here the CDR3 reads CASSPVVGTSSNQPQHF. CDR3 bases: TGTGCCAGCTCACCGGTGGTCGGGACATCTAGCAATCAGCCCCAGCATTTT.

The V and J genes are TRBV11-2 and TRBJ2-3; a possible D gene is TRBD1 (6 bases). The CDR3 totals 15 residues. From germline, CDR1 is SGHAT and CDR2 FQNNGV. The V end was cut by 6 bases, the J end by 5 bases, with 18 bases between. CDR3 protein: CASSSDRSMVDTQYF. In DNA, the CDR3 is TGTGCCAGCAGTTCCGACAGGTCCATGGTAGATACGCAGTATTTT.

This chain links TRBV28 with TRBJ2-7, with TRBD2 matching over 11 bases. CDR3 size: 14 residues. J was trimmed by 2 bases and V by 5 bases; bases with no gene match: 2. Germline loops: CDR1 MDHEN, CDR2 SYDVKM. CDR3 sequence reads: CASSRSGRAYEQYF. In DNA form, the CDR3 reads TGTGCCAGCAGTCGTAGCGGGAGGGCCTACGAGCAGTACTTC.

The CDR3 nucleotides read TGTGCCAGCAGTCCGGGGGAGGGGTACTATGGCTACACCTTC. Translation gives CASSPGEGYYGYTF. This chain links TRBV27 with TRBJ1-2; D is perhaps TRBD1 (5 bases). V shed 5 bases and J shed 3 bases, with 13 bases lying between them. This CDR3 region has 14 residues. The germline CDR1 and CDR2 sequences are MNHEY and SMNVEV (reference sequence).

This chain joins TRBV18 and TRBJ1-3; D possibly corresponds to TRBD1 (5 bases). Trimming took off 3 bases at V and 0 bases at J, with 24 bases between the two ends. This CDR3 is built from 20 residues. Germline V lookup: CDR1 KGHSH, CDR2 LQKENI. CDR3 nucleotide sequence: TGTGCCAGCTCACCCACCGGGACCGTCGCTATCCTGAGCTCTGGAAACACCATATATTTT. As protein: CASSPTGTVAILSSGNTIYF.

In its sample, this clone was seen a few times. The genes are TRBV6-6 and TRBJ1-2; D possibly corresponds to TRBD1 (5 bases). Germline assignment: CDR1 MNHNY and CDR2 SVGAGI (reference sequence). V was clipped by 5 bases and J by 6 bases, with 13 bases between them. The CDR3 contains 13 residues. The CDR3 DNA follows: TGTGCCAGCAGTCTCGACTTGGGGGATGGCTACACCTTC. Amino acid sequence: CASSLDLGDGYTF.

This CDR3 reads CASSEGQAWRGYGYTF. The CDR3 nucleotides are TGTGCCAGCAGTGAAGGTCAGGCCTGGCGGGGCTATGGCTACACCTTC. The chain links TRBV6-1 to TRBJ1-2; D is unclear. This CDR3 comprises 16 residues. Germline V gives CDR1 MNHNS, CDR2 SASEGT. V gave up 1 base and J gave up 4 bases, with 16 bases separating them.

The chain has TRBV5-6 and TRBJ2-5; D could derive from TRBD1 or TRBD2 (5 bases each). This CDR3 comprises 15 residues. The ends were cut back, 3 bases at V and 2 bases at J, with 14 bases in the middle. Germline V gene lookup returns CDR1 SGHDT and CDR2 YYEEEE. Written as DNA, the CDR3 is TGTGCCAGCAGCTCGAAACGGGACCTACAAGAGACCCAGTACTTC. This sequence encodes CASSSKRDLQETQYF.

The chain is built from TRBV19 and TRBJ1-2; D perhaps matches TRBD1 (5 bases). V lost 4 bases and J lost 0, with 18 bases in between. The germline V gene has CDR1 LNHDA and CDR2 SQIVND (reference sequence). This CDR3 comprises 17 residues. The DNA of the CDR3 is TGTGCCAGTAGTAGCGGACAAAAGTACTACTCTAACTATGGCTACACCTTC. Amino acid sequence: CASSSGQKYYSNYGYTF.

This clone appeared a single time. This chain joins TRBV14 and TRBJ1-1; perhaps TRBD1 as D (6 bases). Between the trimmed V and J ends, which lost 4 bases and 0 bases, there was a span of 9 bases. CDR1 is SGHDN and CDR2 is FVKESK in the germline V gene. The CDR3 spans 14 residues. The chain's CDR3 is CASSPGQLNTEAFF. Here the CDR3 DNA reads TGTGCCAGCAGCCCCGGACAGTTGAACACTGAAGCTTTCTTT.

The chain is built from TRBV18 and TRBJ1-4; D unclear. Trimming shortened V by 2 bases and J by 5 bases, and 6 bases separated the two germline ends. CDR3 length equals 13 residues. Germline V gene data show CDR1 as KGHSH and CDR2 as LQKENI. The CDR3 nucleotides are TGTGCCAGCTCACCAAGGACCAATGAAAAACTGTTTTTT. The encoded protein is CASSPRTNEKLFF.